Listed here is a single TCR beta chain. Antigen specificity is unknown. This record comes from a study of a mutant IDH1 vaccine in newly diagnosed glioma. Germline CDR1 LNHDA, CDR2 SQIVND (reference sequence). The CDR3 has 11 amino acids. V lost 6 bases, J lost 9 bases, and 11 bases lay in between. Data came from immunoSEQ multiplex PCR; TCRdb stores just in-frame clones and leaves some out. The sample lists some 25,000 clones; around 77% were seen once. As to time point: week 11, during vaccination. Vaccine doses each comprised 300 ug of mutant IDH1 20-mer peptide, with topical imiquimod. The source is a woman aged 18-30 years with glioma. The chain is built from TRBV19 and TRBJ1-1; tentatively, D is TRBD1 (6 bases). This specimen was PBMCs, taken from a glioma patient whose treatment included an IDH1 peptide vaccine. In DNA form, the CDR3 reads TGTGCCAGTAGCATCCAGGGGAAAGCTTTCTTT. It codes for CASSIQGKAFF.